This T cell receptor (beta chain) was recovered during a study of blood T cell repertoires in COVID-19. Overall study: The United States, Italy and Spain were the sources of the acute and convalescent COVID-19 samples.

CDR3 length: 12 residues. V lost 6 bases to trimming and J lost 9 bases, with 14 bases between them. From germline, CDR1 is LGHDT and CDR2 YNNKEL (reference sequence). Method: immunoSEQ multiplex PCR; TCRdb's copy keeps in-frame clones and lacks some. The table has around 55,000 clones, approximately 90% seen once. The sequenced sample consisted of peripheral blood. The chain joins TRBV3-1 (or the pseudogene TRBV3-2) to TRBJ2-5; weak D call: TRBD2 (5 bases). This sequence originates from a man in his forties with acute or convalescent COVID-19. The CDR3 nucleotides are TGTGCCAGCAGACTCGGACTTGGGCCCCAGTACTTC. This translates into CASRLGLGPQYF.